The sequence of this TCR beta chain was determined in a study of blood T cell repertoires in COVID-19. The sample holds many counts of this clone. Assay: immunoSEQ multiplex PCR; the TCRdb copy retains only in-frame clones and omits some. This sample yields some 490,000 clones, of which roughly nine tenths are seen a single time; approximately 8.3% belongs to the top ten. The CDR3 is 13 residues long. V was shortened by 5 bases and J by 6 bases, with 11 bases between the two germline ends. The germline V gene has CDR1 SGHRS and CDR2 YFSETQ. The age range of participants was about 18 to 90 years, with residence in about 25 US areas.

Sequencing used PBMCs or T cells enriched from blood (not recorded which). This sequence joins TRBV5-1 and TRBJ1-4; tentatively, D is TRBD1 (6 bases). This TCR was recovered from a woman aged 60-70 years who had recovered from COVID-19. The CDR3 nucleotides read TGCGCCAGCAGTTGGGACACTTATGAAAAACTGTTTTTT. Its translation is CASSWDTYEKLFF.